This T cell receptor (beta chain) appears in the sequencing data of a study of T cell clones after liver transplantation. Overall study results and limits: Circulating graft-donor-reactive CD4 TCRbeta sequences fell significantly post-transplant in 5 of 8 subjects. Conclusions were preliminary, with small, heterogeneous patient groups.

Produced via immunoSEQ multiplex PCR; TCRdb's table is partial and in-frame only. The table shows over 55,000 clones, with around 70% occurring only once. Unstimulated PBMCs were sorted into CD3+CD4+ and CD3+CD8+ populations. Germline V gene lookup returns CDR1 SGHDT and CDR2 YYEEEE. CDR3 length: 16 residues. The junction had 8 bases not matched to a gene; V was cut back by 4 bases and J by 3 bases. This clone showed up just a few times. Its antigen is as yet unknown. Sequenced here: CD4+ T cells from blood, sampled at the roughly 16-month timepoint. This TCR came from a human patient who received a liver transplant. Some T cells may have originated in the graft donor. The chain couples TRBV5-6 to TRBJ2-1; 9 nucleotides align to TRBD1. CDR3 loop: CASSLMDRGHYNEQFF. Here the CDR3 DNA reads TGTGCCAGCAGCCTTATGGACAGGGGCCACTACAATGAGCAGTTCTTC.